This TCR beta chain appears in the sequencing data of a study of blood T cell repertoires in COVID-19 (TCRdb year 2020). Notes on the research overall: Collaborator samples came from the United States, Italy and Spain and covered acute and convalescent phases of COVID-19. The prospective study material was composed of cDNA or gDNA derived from T cells, B-cell-depleted T cells, or PBMCs. The dataset comprised deeply sampled blood TCRbeta repertoires from subjects exposed to, actively infected with, or recovered from COVID-19. Where available, HLA class I and class II types were taken from metadata supplied by the sample provider and were not determined by assay-based typing. Sample metadata almost always included a de-identified subject ID, COVID-19 status, age in years and sex. A freely available public database, intended as a resource for researchers studying the immune response to SARS-CoV-2, is where the repertoires were released. The samples were drawn from the first 160 participants of the ongoing ImmuneRACE study and from some 1,300 subjects provided by 6 global collaborators.

Collaborating institutions collected whole blood in K2EDTA tubes following their own protocols. For TCRbeta analysis, collaborator samples were shipped as frozen whole blood, as isolated PBMCs, or as DNA extracted from either sample type. According to the germline V gene, CDR1 reads MGHDK and CDR2 reads SYGVNS. The junction carries 17 bases between V and J, which are trimmed by 8 bases and 1 base respectively. From its cysteine to its phenylalanine, the CDR3 spans 15 amino acids. The only DNA kept is the CDR3, 45 bases in frame from the first base. Broader findings and caveats from the paper: Clinical and demographic metadata were provided uncurated, with the amount varying by source and participant.

Note on this clone: Its recognized antigen is unknown. No base-level quality is on record; no much larger clone is a single base apart.

TCRbeta CDR3 regions were amplified from genomic DNA by means of the immunoSEQ Assay, a bias-controlled multiplex PCR. The paper's processing steps were these. Within the assay, amplification of reference gene primers was used to estimate how many nucleated cells each sample contained. To quantify the absolute abundance of each unique TCRbeta CDR3 rearrangement, sequence reads were collapsed and filtered. For each sample, productive Simpson clonality was calculated as the square root of Simpson's diversity index over productive rearrangements. In TCRdb, the immuneACCESS table is reduced to in-frame sequences with V and J assigned. These tables do not hold every clone; where another copy was compared, an unresolved V gene accounts for under half, and the others remain unexplained. V and J calls and clone size follow that table, whereas D and trimming were derived from the DNA. The sample table contains some 250,000 clones; only one count was recorded for about 86% of them. The leading ten clones occupy 5.7% of the sample.

The sequence links TRBV25-1 to TRBJ1-2; a confident D gene designation cannot be given. Sequencing input: peripheral blood. The receptor comes from a man aged 80 or over with acute or convalescent COVID-19. The DNA reads as follows: TGTGCCAGCGAAAGTTCTGCACTTCTTAACTATGGCTACACCTTC. Its protein reads: CASESSALLNYGYTF.